A single sample gave rise to the 24 T cell receptor beta chains below, sequenced in a study of tumor-infiltrating lymphocytes in localized non-small cell lung cancer. Clones were sequenced by immunoSEQ multiplex PCR, and TCRdb holds only the in-frame ones, with some missing. This sample has 13,000 to 15,000 clones, with around two thirds found just once. Sequencing input: uninvolved lung tissue not adjacent to the tumor. These receptors were obtained from a human donor with non-small cell lung cancer.

The V gene is TRBV13, the J gene TRBJ1-1; D remains unclear. The V gene lost 5 bases and the J gene lost 3 bases, with 16 bases spanning the gap. Germline V CDR1 and CDR2: PRHDT, FYEKMQ (reference sequence). CDR3 length equals 15 residues. CDR3 in amino acids: CASSPGDLVDTEAFF. The CDR3 region has the DNA TGTGCCAGCAGCCCCGGGGATCTTGTAGACACTGAAGCTTTCTTT.

This clone was seen more than once but under ten times. The chain uses TRBV2 and TRBJ2-2, with D possibly TRBD2 on 5 matching bases. Trimming removed 6 bases from V and 3 bases from J, with 11 bases in between. This CDR3 contains 14 residues. In germline, CDR1 is SNHLY, CDR2 FYNNEI. CDR3 bases: TGTGCCAGCAGGGGAGCTTTATACACCGGGGAGCTGTTTTTT. Translated: CASRGALYTGELFF.

V usage is TRBV2 and J usage is TRBJ1-5; possibly TRBD1 for D (5 bases). V was pared by 7 bases and J by 2 bases, with 12 bases between. The CDR3 totals 14 residues. The germline V gene encodes CDR1 SNHLY and CDR2 FYNNEI. The CDR3 DNA follows: TGTGCCAGCACGGGGGAAAGTCGCAATCAGCCCCAGCATTTT. Residues: CASTGESRNQPQHF.

The J gene is TRBJ1-6, the V gene TRBV6-6; no clear D. Germline CDR1 reads MNHNY; CDR2 reads SVGAGI (reference sequence). The CDR3 runs 13 residues. The V end was cut by 0 bases, the J end by 6 bases, with 3 bases between. The CDR3 loop is CASSYSINSPLHF. CDR3 DNA: TGTGCCAGCAGTTACTCAATTAATTCACCCCTCCACTTT.

This chain joins TRBV6-1 and TRBJ1-1; weak D call: TRBD1 (6 bases). Germline V lookup: CDR1 MNHNS, CDR2 SASEGT. The CDR3 extends over 15 amino acids. V was cut by 5 bases and J by 1 base, with 14 bases left in between. The CDR3 region has the DNA TGTGCCAGCAGTTTTACCGGGACAACGAACACTGAAGCTTTCTTT. Translation: CASSFTGTTNTEAFF.

The genes are TRBV5-1 and TRBJ2-1; 10 nucleotides match TRBD2. Trimming removed 0 bases from V and 5 bases from J; junction bases left unmatched: 2. This CDR3 contains 15 residues. Germline V gives CDR1 SGHRS, CDR2 YFSETQ. The CDR3 DNA follows: TGCGCCAGCAGCTTGGCAGCGGGGGGGGACAATGAGCAGTTCTTC. This sequence encodes CASSLAAGGDNEQFF. The whole variable domain, remainder taken from reference TRBV5-1 and TRBJ2-1, is KAGVTQTPRYLIKTRGQQVTLSCSPISGHRSVSWYQQTPGQGLQFLFEYFSETQRNKGNFPGRFSGRQFSNSRSEMNVSTLELGDSALYLCASSLAAGGDNEQFFGPGTRLTVL.

The chain joins TRBV19 to TRBJ2-5, with 10 bases identical to TRBD2. The CDR3 length is 17 residues. J lost 3 bases, V lost 5 bases, and 12 bases had no gene match. CDR1 is LNHDA, CDR2 SQIVND, per germline (reference sequence). This CDR3 is CASSSLAGGSRKETQYF. DNA for the CDR3: TGTGCCAGTAGTTCGTTAGCGGGGGGCTCCAGGAAAGAGACCCAGTACTTC.

V is TRBV7-2 and J is TRBJ1-2; 10 bases fit TRBD1. Germline loops: CDR1 SGHTA, CDR2 FQGNSA. V shed 5 bases, J shed 6 bases, and the junction held 3 bases outside the gene matches. The length of the CDR3 is 13 residues. CDR3 region: CASSTGTGDGYTF. The CDR3 nucleotides read TGTGCCAGCAGCACCGGGACAGGGGATGGCTACACCTTC.

This chain connects TRBV23-1 to TRBJ1-4; D gene uncertain. TRBV23-1 is filed as an ORF, its function uncertain. V lost 2 bases and J 4 bases, leaving 8 bases between the germline ends. The CDR3 totals 14 residues. CDR3 sequence: CASSQVPDNEKLFF. CDR3 bases: TGCGCCAGCAGTCAAGTGCCCGATAATGAAAAACTGTTTTTT.

The chain links TRBV5-5 to TRBJ2-1; 8 nucleotides align to TRBD1. The CDR3 loop spans 16 amino acids. Germline V CDR1 and CDR2: SGHKS, YYEKEE (reference sequence). V dropped 3 bases and J dropped 4; count of bases not matched to a gene: 9. The CDR3 DNA sequence: TGTGCCAGCAGCTCTACCCGGGACAGGCTTTACAATGAGCAGTTCTTC. Translation: CASSSTRDRLYNEQFF.

This clone was found a few times. The chain employs TRBV20-1 and TRBJ2-5; no clear D gene. Trimming shortened V by 6 bases and J by 5 bases, and 10 bases separated the two germline ends. The germline CDR1 and CDR2 sequences are DFQATT and SNEGSKA (reference sequence). The CDR3 consists of 11 residues. The CDR3 loop is CSAQHQETQYF. The CDR3 DNA is TGCAGTGCGCAGCATCAGGAGACCCAGTACTTC.

V gene TRBV30 combines with J gene TRBJ2-7, with 9 nucleotides matching TRBD2. This CDR3 has 13 residues. V lost 7 bases to trimming and J lost 5 bases; unmatched junction nucleotides: 9. Per the germline V gene, CDR1 is GTSNPN and CDR2 is SVGIG (reference sequence). The CDR3, as DNA: TGTGCCTTGCGCGCGGGAGGGCCTCACGAGCAGTACTTC. This encodes CALRAGGPHEQYF.

The chain links TRBV5-1 to TRBJ2-1; 10 bases agree with TRBD2. Looked up from germline, CDR1 is SGHRS and CDR2 is YFSETQ. The CDR3 is 16 amino acids. Trimming removed 7 bases from V and 5 bases from J; junction bases left unmatched: 12. CDR3 nucleotides: TGCGCCAGCCGTCTAGGTACTAGCGGGACCAACAATGAGCAGTTCTTC. It encodes CASRLGTSGTNNEQFF.

The chain couples TRBV19 to TRBJ1-2; 7 bases are shared with TRBD1. Germline-derived CDR1 and CDR2 are LNHDA and SQIVND (reference sequence). V was clipped by 4 bases and J by 6 bases; unmatched bases: 5. This CDR3 has 13 residues. The CDR3 nucleotides are TGTGCCAGTAGTAAACGGACAGGTGATGGCTACACCTTC. Translating gives CASSKRTGDGYTF.

This chain connects TRBV2 to TRBJ1-2; D call uncertain. This CDR3 has 12 residues. V was trimmed by 1 base and J by 4 bases, leaving 4 bases between them. Germline V lookup: CDR1 SNHLY, CDR2 FYNNEI. The CDR3 DNA is TGTGCCAGCAGTGAAGAAGCCTATGGCTACACCTTC. Its translation: CASSEEAYGYTF.

The chain joins TRBV7-8 to TRBJ1-3, with D unresolved. V lost 5 bases and J 0 bases, leaving 8 bases between the germline ends. The CDR3 covers 14 residues. In germline, CDR1 is SGHVS, CDR2 FQNEAQ. CDR3 region: CASSPILSGNTIYF. In DNA form, the CDR3 reads TGTGCCAGCAGCCCGATACTCTCTGGAAACACCATATATTTT.

The chain recombines TRBV11-2 with TRBJ2-3; 12 bases fit TRBD2. The CDR3 is 17 residues long. Losses at the gene ends were 5 bases for V and 4 bases for J; bases not matched to a gene: 10. The germline CDR1 and CDR2 sequences are SGHAT and FQNNGV. The CDR3 DNA reads as TGTGCCAGCAGCACCCGGACTAGCGGGACGGGGGCAGATACGCAGTATTTT. Translated: CASSTRTSGTGADTQYF.

The CDR3 coding sequence is TGCGCCAGCACGGGCGGGAAGGCCTACGAGCAGTACTTC. Its translation: CASTGGKAYEQYF. The V call is TRBV23-1, the J call TRBJ2-7; D is possibly TRBD2 (6 bases). TRBV23-1 is designated an ORF whose function remains uncertain. The CDR3 has 13 residues. V was clipped by 7 bases and J by 2 bases, with 12 bases between them.

V gene TRBV19 combines with J gene TRBJ1-6; D is ambiguous. With 7 bases removed from V and 3 bases from J, the gap between germline ends came to 16 bases. The CDR3 extends over 16 amino acids. Germline CDR1 LNHDA, CDR2 SQIVND (reference sequence). The CDR3 region has the DNA TGTGCCAGTACCTCTGGCCCGGCCGTCTATAATTCACCCCTCCACTTT. This codes for CASTSGPAVYNSPLHF. Complete variable domain (other parts from reference TRBV19 and TRBJ1-6): DGGITQSPKYLFRKEGQNVTLSCEQNLNHDAMYWYRQDPGQGLRLIYYSQIVNDFQKGDIAEGYSVSREKKESFPLTVTSAQKNPTAFYLCASTSGPAVYNSPLHFGNGTRLTVT.

This clone was seen just once. The chain employs TRBV6-5 and TRBJ1-1, with 9 bases fitting TRBD1. The CDR3 length is 15 residues. V was clipped by 5 bases and J by 5 bases; unmatched bases: 9. Germline loops: CDR1 MNHEY, CDR2 SVGAGI. The CDR3 reads CASSKGDRVRTEAFF. For the CDR3, the DNA is TGTGCCAGCAGTAAGGGGGACAGGGTGAGGACTGAAGCTTTCTTT.

The gene calls are TRBV7-2 and TRBJ2-1, with 10 bases lining up with TRBD2. The CDR3 has 15 amino acids. The J segment lost 6 bases and the V segment lost 0 bases, leaving 2 bases of the junction unmatched. The germline CDR1 and CDR2 sequences are SGHTA and FQGNSA. The CDR3 spells CASSLAASGSNEQFF. The CDR3 DNA reads as TGTGCCAGCAGCTTAGCGGCTAGCGGGAGCAATGAGCAGTTCTTC.

The genes are TRBV15 and TRBJ2-6; 8 bases align to TRBD1. There are 14 residues in the CDR3. CDR1 is LNHNV, CDR2 YYDKDF, per germline (reference sequence). With 5 bases clipped from V and 10 bases from J, the junction kept 7 bases outside the gene matches. The CDR3 reads CATSPEGQVNVLTF. DNA for the CDR3: TGTGCCACCAGCCCCGAGGGACAGGTGAACGTCCTGACTTTC.

The V gene is TRBV4-1, the J gene TRBJ1-2; no clear D. The CDR3 covers 14 residues. Germline lookup yields CDR1 MGHRA and CDR2 YSYEKL. V was shortened by 0 bases and J by 8 bases, with 13 bases between the two germline ends. CDR3 DNA sequence: TGCGCCAGCAGCCAAGAACGAGGGTTGGGCGGCTACACCTTC. Amino acids: CASSQERGLGGYTF.

The V gene is TRBV28, the J gene TRBJ2-7; tentative D call: TRBD1 (6 bases). CDR3 length: 15 amino acids. Trimming left V 4 bases short and J 5 bases short, with 18 bases between. CDR1 is MDHEN and CDR2 is SYDVKM in the germline V gene. CDR3: CASSYGTTGADEQYF. The CDR3 nucleotides are TGTGCCAGCAGTTATGGGACGACAGGAGCGGACGAGCAGTACTTC.